This TCR beta chain emerged from a study of cytomegalovirus exposure and HLA in healthy donors. Study results and limitations: Donor immune exposure was known only as CMV serostatus. Using the classifier, cytomegalovirus status was reportedly diagnosed with high specificity and sensitivity.

Points on this clone: Its target is not known.

Looked up from germline, CDR1 is MNHEY and CDR2 is SMNVEV (reference sequence). The CDR3 contains 14 residues. The V end was cut by 6 bases, the J end by 4 bases, with 15 bases between. PCR involved 60 Vbeta and 13 Jbeta primers. Some clones are missing from TCRdb's copy, which holds only in-frame ones; the method was immunoSEQ multiplex PCR. The repertoire holds more than 110,000 clones, with more than 75% as singletons. The receptor's source is a female donor in good health and CMV-seronegative. The sequencing input was PBMCs. The chain employs TRBV27 and TRBJ1-2; D gene uncertain. The CDR3 nucleotides are TGTGCCAGCAGCCCTTATAGCCTGGCCTATGGCTACACCTTC. This translates into CASSPYSLAYGYTF.